The 14 T cell receptor beta chains below come from one sample, sequenced in a study of blood T cells in healthy people across ages. Together with a sample-barcoded 5' primer, a J-beta primer mix was included in a second PCR lasting roughly 7 to 11 cycles. Via MiXCR, TCRdb re-called the 5' RACE reads, giving one row per CDR3 protein. The sample shows 910,000 or so distinct CDR3 sequences, about 51% of them seen only once. Material: blood. The receptors stem from a woman aged 55-69 years in good health.

This clonotype was seen just once. This rearrangement joins TRBV6-2 or TRBV6-3 to TRBJ1-1; maybe TRBD1 (6 bases). The V and J ends lost 4 bases and 5 bases respectively, with 17 bases between them. CDR3 size: 15 residues. Germline CDR1 and CDR2: MNHEY and SVGEGT. The CDR3 region is CASSFQGTAGTEAFF. The CDR3 DNA sequence: TGTGCCAGCAGTTTTCAGGGGACGGCTGGGACTGAAGCTTTCTTT.

This chain connects TRBV25-1 to TRBJ2-1; TRBD2 is a possible D gene (5 bases). V was pared by 3 bases and J by 9 bases, with 12 bases between. The germline gives CDR1 MGHDK, CDR2 SYGVNS. This CDR3 is 13 amino acids long. Here the CDR3 DNA reads TGTGCCAGCAGTGACACTGTAGCGCCTGAGCAGTTCTTC. Its protein product is CASSDTVAPEQFF.

The chain couples TRBV28 to TRBJ2-7, with 8 bases fitting TRBD2. Germline lookup yields CDR1 MDHEN and CDR2 SYDVKM. The CDR3 loop spans 12 amino acids. V shed 7 bases and J 3 bases; nucleotides not matched to a gene: 2. This CDR3 reads CASTSGHYEQYF. The CDR3 nucleotides read TGTGCCAGCACTAGCGGGCACTACGAGCAGTACTTC.

The rearrangement uses TRBV5-6 and TRBJ2-5, with unresolved D. This CDR3 contains 15 residues. Trimming took 3 bases from V and 2 from J, leaving 14 bases between them. CDR1 SGHDT and CDR2 YYEEEE come from the germline V gene. CDR3 amino acids: CASSSMVRIQETQYF. CDR3 in DNA: TGTGCCAGCAGCTCGATGGTCAGAATTCAAGAGACCCAGTACTTC.

There are a few counts of this clonotype. The V call is TRBV29-1, the J call TRBJ2-7; D perhaps matches TRBD1 (6 bases). Germline CDR1 SQVTM, CDR2 ANQGSEA. CDR3 length equals 14 residues. Trimming shortened V by 6 bases and J by 3 bases, and 18 bases separated the two germline ends. CDR3 sequence reads: CSVLIPGQNYEQYF. CDR3 nucleotide sequence: TGCAGCGTCTTGATACCGGGACAAAACTACGAGCAGTACTTC.

V gene TRBV20-1 combines with J gene TRBJ2-6; D gene uncertain. Germline CDR1 DFQATT, CDR2 SNEGSKA (reference sequence). The CDR3 has 15 residues. Between the trimmed V and J ends, which lost 3 bases and 0 bases, there was a span of 9 bases. CDR3 bases: TGCAGTGCTAGGGCCGCAGACTCTGGGGCCAACGTCCTGACTTTC. This codes for CSARAADSGANVLTF.

The chain uses TRBV12-3 or TRBV12-4 and TRBJ1-4, with D possibly TRBD1 on 5 matching bases. The CDR3 is 15 residues long. V lost 5 bases, J lost 3 bases, and 13 bases lay in between. CDR3 protein: CASSSTGAANEKLFF. CDR3 nucleotide sequence: TGTGCCAGCAGTAGTACCGGGGCGGCTAATGAAAAACTGTTTTTT.

The chain carries TRBV28 and TRBJ1-1; D is unclear. This CDR3 comprises 15 residues. V was pared by 3 bases and J by 2 bases, with 13 bases between. Germline assignment: CDR1 MDHEN and CDR2 SYDVKM. CDR3 sequence reads: CASSFFGNSNTEAFF. The CDR3 nucleotides read TGTGCCAGCAGTTTTTTCGGGAACAGCAACACTGAAGCTTTCTTT.

This rearrangement joins TRBV5-1 to TRBJ2-3, with 8 positions matching TRBD2. This CDR3 is built from 14 residues. V shed 7 bases, J shed 5 bases, and the junction held 9 bases outside the gene matches. Looked up from germline, CDR1 is SGHRS and CDR2 is YFSETQ. Written as DNA, the CDR3 is TGCGCCAGCTCCAGCGGGAGAAGTGTAGATACGCAGTATTTT. Translation gives CASSSGRSVDTQYF. The full variable domain, with the rest looked up from reference TRBV5-1 and TRBJ2-3, is KAGVTQTPRYLIKTRGQQVTLSCSPISGHRSVSWYQQTPGQGLQFLFEYFSETQRNKGNFPGRFSGRQFSNSRSEMNVSTLELGDSALYLCASSSGRSVDTQYFGPGTRLTVL.

This clonotype has a handful of counts. V and J are TRBV20-1 and TRBJ2-1, with 8 positions matching TRBD2. Germline loops: CDR1 DFQATT, CDR2 SNEGSKA (reference sequence). V lost 0 bases and J lost 7; bases outside the gene matches: 11. CDR3 length: 16 residues. This CDR3 reads CSARDILLAGGNEQFF. In DNA, the CDR3 is TGCAGTGCTAGAGATATTCTCCTAGCGGGTGGGAATGAGCAGTTCTTC.

As concerns this clonotype: A junction boundary mismatches the germline segment, possibly from a read error. This chain joins TRBV12-5 and TRBJ2-7; a possible D gene is TRBD2 (6 bases). The germline V gene encodes CDR1 LGHNT and CDR2 FRNRAP. The CDR3 extends over 13 amino acids. The CDR3 sequence is CASGLDYQYEQYF. DNA of the CDR3: TGTGCTAGTGGCTTGGACTACCAGTACGAGCAGTACTTC.

The genes are TRBV10-3 and TRBJ2-1; the D gene is possibly TRBD2 (5 bases). The CDR3 length is 13 residues. From germline, CDR1 is ENHRY and CDR2 SYGVKD. Trimming shortened V by 7 bases and J by 7 bases, and 14 bases separated the two germline ends. Here the CDR3 reads CAITRPGYNEQFF. DNA for the CDR3: TGTGCCATCACCCGACCGGGGTATAATGAGCAGTTCTTC.

The V and J genes are TRBV20-1 and TRBJ2-5; the match to TRBD1 covers 9 bases. With V trimmed by 6 bases and J by 11 bases, 19 bases remained unmatched. The CDR3 is made up of 15 amino acids. From germline, CDR1 is DFQATT and CDR2 SNEGSKA (reference sequence). In DNA form, the CDR3 reads TGCAGTGCCCCTACCCGACAGGGGGTGGTATATGAGCAGTACTTC. Its protein is CSAPTRQGVVYEQYF.

This sequence joins TRBV7-8 and TRBJ1-1; D remains unclear. The V gene's germline CDR1 is SGHVS and CDR2 FQNEAQ. V was pared by 0 bases and J by 1 base, with 18 bases between. The CDR3 is 18 residues long. This CDR3 reads CASSLAVRSRQTNTEAFF. The CDR3 DNA is TGTGCCAGCAGCTTAGCGGTGCGATCCAGGCAGACGAACACTGAAGCTTTCTTT.